A single sample is the source of the 32 T cell receptor beta chains below, sequenced in a study of cytomegalovirus exposure and HLA in healthy donors. The PCR ran on 60 Vbeta and 13 Jbeta primers. The method was immunoSEQ multiplex PCR; TCRdb's version includes in-frame clones alone and lacks a portion of them. The sample consists of 100,000 to 150,000 clones, about 68% of them appearing once. The sample consisted of PBMCs. Receptors were obtained from a man aged 40-55 years in good health and CMV-seropositive.

The gene calls are TRBV27 and TRBJ1-5; D is perhaps TRBD1 (5 bases). V lost 5 bases to trimming and J lost 7 bases, with 18 bases between them. CDR1 is MNHEY, CDR2 SMNVEV, per germline (reference sequence). This CDR3 has 15 amino acids. This CDR3 reads CASSPFGRGNQPQHF. The CDR3 DNA is TGTGCCAGCAGTCCATTTGGGAGGGGTAACCAGCCCCAGCATTTT.

The V call is TRBV10-3, the J call TRBJ1-5, with TRBD1 as a possible D gene (5 bases). This CDR3 spans 14 amino acids. Trimming cost V 1 base and J 6 bases, with 10 bases left between them. Germline lookup yields CDR1 ENHRY and CDR2 SYGVKD. The DNA for the CDR3 is TGTGCCATCAGTGAGTTGCAGGGTATTCAGCCCCAGCATTTT. Its translation: CAISELQGIQPQHF.

The rearrangement joins TRBV29-1 to TRBJ2-5; 7 nucleotides agree with TRBD2. Germline V gene data show CDR1 as SQVTM and CDR2 as ANQGSEA. V trimming: 4 bases; J trimming: 1 base; junction bases outside the gene matches: 6. The CDR3 runs to 14 residues. In DNA, the CDR3 is TGCAGCGTTGGGACTAGTTTAGTCCAAGAGACCCAGTACTTC. As protein: CSVGTSLVQETQYF. Combining the CDR3 with reference TRBV29-1 and TRBJ2-5 gives the whole variable domain SAVISQKPSRDICQRGTSLTIQCQVDSQVTMMFWYRQQPGQSLTLIATANQGSEATYESGFVIDKFPISRPNLTFSTLTVSNMSPEDSSIYLCSVGTSLVQETQYFGPGTRLLVL.

The V and J genes are TRBV10-3 and TRBJ1-1, with TRBD1 matching 11 bases. Germline CDR1 and CDR2: ENHRY and SYGVKD. The ends lost 7 bases at V and 6 bases at J; junction bases unmatched: 7. The CDR3 consists of 14 residues. The CDR3: CAITGDRGNPEAFF. The CDR3 DNA reads as TGTGCCATCACTGGGGACAGGGGGAATCCTGAAGCTTTCTTT.

The chain carries TRBV7-8 and TRBJ1-1; no reliable D call. CDR1 is SGHVS, CDR2 FQNEAQ, per germline. Trimming cost V 5 bases and J 3 bases, with 10 bases left between them. This CDR3 region has 13 residues. The CDR3: CASSRSMDTEAFF. CDR3 in DNA: TGTGCCAGCAGCCGGTCTATGGACACTGAAGCTTTCTTT.

J is TRBJ1-2 and V is TRBV10-3; TRBD1 aligns across 8 bases. Germline lookup yields CDR1 ENHRY and CDR2 SYGVKD. The length of the CDR3 is 15 residues. Trimming took 6 bases from V and 5 from J; bases not matched to a gene: 11. The CDR3 sequence: CAIREPGQGQYGYTF. The CDR3 bases are TGTGCCATCAGAGAACCTGGACAGGGACAATATGGCTACACCTTC.

This clone was recorded once. This chain links TRBV9 with TRBJ2-7; 11 bases map to TRBD1. This CDR3 comprises 15 residues. Germline values: CDR1 SGDLS, CDR2 YYNGEE. J gave up 4 bases and V 0 bases, and 3 bases lay outside the gene matches. CDR3 nucleotide sequence: TGTGCCAGCAGCGTAGATGGGACAGGGGGGTACGAGCAGTACTTC. Translation gives CASSVDGTGGYEQYF.

The table lists this clone with a few counts. This chain uses TRBV9 with TRBJ2-5, with D tentatively TRBD2 (5 bases). The end of the DNA is better explained by TRBJ2-7, so the J call may be wrong. Per the germline V gene, CDR1 is SGDLS and CDR2 is YYNGEE. This CDR3 region has 14 residues. CDR3 nucleotides: TGTGCCAGCAGCGTAGTGGACTCCCCCTACGAGCAGTACTTC. Its protein product is CASSVVDSPYEQYF.

Concerning this clone: This same CDR3 is encoded by further DNA sequences in the sample. The rearrangement joins TRBV27 to TRBJ2-1, with 9 bases identical to TRBD1. The CDR3 extends over 14 amino acids. V lost 4 bases, J lost 8 bases, and 6 bases stayed unmatched. Germline CDR1 and CDR2: MNHEY and SMNVEV (reference sequence). DNA for the CDR3: TGTGCCAGCAGTTCTGGACAGGGGAGACATGAGCAGTTCTTC. Translated: CASSSGQGRHEQFF.

The rearrangement uses TRBV5-1 and TRBJ2-1, with TRBD2 identical over 9 bases. The CDR3 has 17 amino acids. V lost 1 base, J lost 0 bases, and 5 bases stayed unmatched. CDR1 and CDR2 (germline): SGHRS, YFSETQ. CDR3 nucleotides: TGCGCCAGCAGCTTGCCGCGGGGGGGGAGCTCCTACAATGAGCAGTTCTTC. It is translated as CASSLPRGGSSYNEQFF. Complete variable domain (other parts from reference TRBV5-1 and TRBJ2-1): KAGVTQTPRYLIKTRGQQVTLSCSPISGHRSVSWYQQTPGQGLQFLFEYFSETQRNKGNFPGRFSGRQFSNSRSEMNVSTLELGDSALYLCASSLPRGGSSYNEQFFGPGTRLTVL.

J is TRBJ1-1 and V is TRBV21-1. TRBV21-1 is given as a pseudogene. The CDR3 has 19 amino acids. The CDR3: CASSKAEGAFLVIWAEAFF. The CDR3 DNA reads TGTGCCAGCAGCAAAGCTGAGGGCGCTTTTTTGGTTATCTGGGCTGAAGCTTTCTTT.

The genes are TRBV4-3 and TRBJ2-3, with D tentatively TRBD1 (6 bases). The V and J ends lost 1 base and 0 bases respectively, with 11 bases between them. Germline CDR1 is LGHNA and CDR2 is YSLEER. The CDR3 runs to 16 residues. CDR3 sequence: CASSQAPQGSTDTQYF. The CDR3 region has the DNA TGCGCCAGCAGCCAAGCCCCCCAGGGGAGCACAGATACGCAGTATTTT.

This clone was picked up one time. CDR3 nucleotide sequence: TGCGCCAGCAGCTTGCCCACCGGAATACCTACGCTCCAAGGACAGAACACTGAAGCTTTCTTT. Amino acid sequence: CASSLPTGIPTLQGQNTEAFF. The V gene is TRBV5-1, the J gene TRBJ1-1; D might be TRBD1 (5 bases). Per germline, CDR1 SGHRS and CDR2 YFSETQ. This CDR3 has 21 residues. Trimming took 1 base from V and 1 from J, leaving 29 bases between them.

J is TRBJ2-7 and V is TRBV6-6; 8 bases map to TRBD1. This CDR3 is built from 13 residues. Germline CDR1 reads MNHNY; CDR2 reads SVGAGI (reference sequence). Losses at the gene ends were 5 bases for V and 2 bases for J; bases not matched to a gene: 2. CDR3 nucleotides: TGTGCCAGCAGTGGACAGGGCACCTACGAGCAGTACTTC. This gives the protein CASSGQGTYEQYF.

The gene calls are TRBV30 and TRBJ2-5, with 7 nucleotides matching TRBD1. After removal of 1 base from V and 4 bases from J, the junction contained 3 bases not matched to a gene. The CDR3 has 13 residues. Looked up from germline, CDR1 is GTSNPN and CDR2 is SVGIG (reference sequence). CDR3 nucleotides: TGTGCCTGGAGTGCCCCAGGGGGAGAGACCCAGTACTTC. This codes for CAWSAPGGETQYF.

The gene calls are TRBV6-6 and TRBJ1-1, with D uncertain. The germline V and J ends were trimmed by 2 bases and 0 bases, with 13 bases remaining between them. Germline V lookup: CDR1 MNHNY, CDR2 SVGAGI (reference sequence). This CDR3 is 16 amino acids long. The CDR3 DNA follows: TGTGCCAGCAGTTACACCGAACAAGTGCTGAACACTGAAGCTTTCTTT. This encodes CASSYTEQVLNTEAFF.

V is TRBV10-3 and J is TRBJ1-5; no clear D. Germline-derived CDR1 and CDR2 are ENHRY and SYGVKD. Trimming removed 2 bases from V and 3 bases from J, with 5 bases in between. The CDR3 length is 13 residues. In nucleotides, the CDR3 is TGTGCCATCAGTGAGACAGACAATCAGCCCCAGCATTTT. The encoded protein is CAISETDNQPQHF.

This chain connects TRBV5-1 to TRBJ2-7, with TRBD1 identical over 7 bases. Unmatched junction bases numbered 11, after V lost 0 bases and J lost 5 bases. CDR1 is SGHRS, CDR2 YFSETQ, per germline. The CDR3 has 16 residues. The CDR3: CASSLEGQRAPHEQYF. The DNA for the CDR3 is TGCGCCAGCAGCTTGGAGGGACAGAGAGCTCCCCACGAGCAGTACTTC.

This clone was observed a few times. The J gene is TRBJ2-5, the V gene TRBV5-1, with 8 bases identical to TRBD1. Germline V lookup: CDR1 SGHRS, CDR2 YFSETQ. This CDR3 has 14 residues. The ends lost 0 bases at V and 5 bases at J; junction bases unmatched: 3. The CDR3 here is CASSLGTGTETQYF. CDR3 sequence (DNA): TGCGCCAGCAGCTTGGGGACAGGGACCGAGACCCAGTACTTC. The full variable domain, rest sourced from reference TRBV5-1 and TRBJ2-5, is KAGVTQTPRYLIKTRGQQVTLSCSPISGHRSVSWYQQTPGQGLQFLFEYFSETQRNKGNFPGRFSGRQFSNSRSEMNVSTLELGDSALYLCASSLGTGTETQYFGPGTRLLVL.

The chain carries TRBV5-6 and TRBJ2-1; 9 bases line up with TRBD1. The CDR3 sequence is 18 residues long. Germline V lookup: CDR1 SGHDT, CDR2 YYEEEE. Trimming removed 3 bases from V and 6 bases from J; junction bases left unmatched: 16. Here the CDR3 reads CASSSIRDRVIEGNEQFF. The CDR3 DNA is TGTGCCAGCAGCTCGATCCGGGACAGGGTAATTGAGGGCAATGAGCAGTTCTTC. The full variable domain, completed using reference TRBV5-6 and TRBJ2-1, is DAGVTQSPTHLIKTRGQQVTLRCSPKSGHDTVSWYQQALGQGPQFIFQYYEEEERQRGNFPDRFSGHQFPNYSSELNVNALLLGDSALYLCASSSIRDRVIEGNEQFFGPGTRLTVL.

This rearrangement joins TRBV29-1 to TRBJ2-5, with D perhaps matching TRBD2 (6 bases). V was shortened by 4 bases and J by 4 bases, with 10 bases between the two germline ends. The CDR3 is made up of 12 amino acids. Germline CDR1 is SQVTM and CDR2 is ANQGSEA. CDR3 DNA sequence: TGCAGCGTTGTAGGAGGGGTAGAGACCCAGTACTTC. It yields the protein CSVVGGVETQYF.

This clone has more than one count but fewer than ten. The genes are TRBV7-2 and TRBJ2-1; D might be TRBD2 (6 bases). The V and J ends lost 3 bases and 2 bases respectively, with 11 bases between them. CDR3 length equals 15 residues. Looked up from germline, CDR1 is SGHTA and CDR2 is FQGNSA. The CDR3 loop is CASSLVPGAYNEQFF. In DNA form, the CDR3 reads TGTGCCAGCAGCTTGGTTCCGGGAGCCTACAATGAGCAGTTCTTC.

The chain combines TRBV30 with TRBJ1-1, with unresolved D. Trimming cost V 4 bases and J 1 base, with 13 bases left between them. From germline, CDR1 is GTSNPN and CDR2 SVGIG (reference sequence). The CDR3 totals 14 residues. CDR3 amino acids: CAWTLNEGNTEAFF. The CDR3 DNA sequence: TGTGCCTGGACCCTCAATGAGGGGAACACTGAAGCTTTCTTT. Supplemented by reference TRBV30 and TRBJ1-1, the full variable domain reads SQTIHQWPATLVQPVGSPLSLECTVEGTSNPNLYWYRQAAGRGLQLLFYSVGIGQISSEVPQNLSASRPQDRQFILSSKKLLLSDSGFYLCAWTLNEGNTEAFFGQGTRLTVV.

On this clone: This sample includes further DNA sequences coding for the same CDR3. The chain recombines TRBV29-1 with TRBJ1-2, with D possibly matching TRBD1 (6 bases). Germline V gene sequence: CDR1 SQVTM, CDR2 ANQGSEA. The V and J ends lost 0 bases and 4 bases respectively, with 6 bases between them. The CDR3 loop spans 12 amino acids. The CDR3: CSVEDRGYGYTF. CDR3 bases: TGCAGCGTTGAAGACAGGGGCTATGGCTACACCTTC.

CDR3 amino acids: CASSPTGVFYQPQHF. For the CDR3, the DNA is TGTGCCAGCAGCCCCACAGGGGTCTTCTATCAGCCCCAGCATTTT. This sequence joins TRBV7-2 and TRBJ1-5, with TRBD1 matching over 7 bases. The CDR3 contains 15 residues. Trimming cost V 5 bases and J 5 bases; bases outside gene matches: 9. Germline values: CDR1 SGHTA, CDR2 FQGNSA.

V and J are TRBV12-5 and TRBJ2-1; no clear D. Germline V gene lookup returns CDR1 LGHNT and CDR2 FRNRAP. CDR3 length: 14 amino acids. Trimming cost V 1 base and J 5 bases, with 9 bases left between them. The CDR3 sequence is CASGLGLPDNEQFF. DNA for the CDR3: TGTGCTAGTGGTTTGGGACTGCCTGACAATGAGCAGTTCTTC.

This sequence joins TRBV25-1 and TRBJ2-2; 7 nucleotides align to TRBD2. V shed 2 bases, J shed 0 bases, and the junction held 6 bases outside the gene matches. The germline CDR1 and CDR2 sequences are MGHDK and SYGVNS. This CDR3 contains 17 residues. The CDR3 DNA reads as TGTGCCAGCAGTGAAGGGGGAGGGTTCGCGAACACCGGGGAGCTGTTTTTT. It translates to CASSEGGGFANTGELFF.

This rearrangement joins TRBV27 to TRBJ2-1; the D gene is possibly TRBD2 (6 bases). Trimming cost V 6 bases and J 5 bases, with 14 bases left between them. The CDR3 runs 14 residues. Germline V gene sequence: CDR1 MNHEY, CDR2 SMNVEV (reference sequence). CDR3 nucleotide sequence: TGTGCCAGCAGCCCCGGCGGGGCCAACAATGAGCAGTTCTTC. Its protein product is CASSPGGANNEQFF.

The table lists this clone with a few counts. The genes are TRBV29-1 and TRBJ2-5; the match to TRBD2 covers 8 bases. Losses at the gene ends were 5 bases for V and 2 bases for J; bases not matched to a gene: 4. The CDR3 extends over 13 amino acids. Germline V gene lookup returns CDR1 SQVTM and CDR2 ANQGSEA. The CDR3 DNA sequence: TGCAGCGTTAGTACTAGCGGACAAGAGACCCAGTACTTC. Its protein is CSVSTSGQETQYF.

The gene calls are TRBV7-9 and TRBJ1-2, with D perhaps matching TRBD1 (6 bases). V was trimmed by 1 base and J by 8 bases, leaving 14 bases between them. The germline V gene encodes CDR1 SEHNR and CDR2 FQNEAQ (reference sequence). The CDR3 is 14 amino acids. CDR3 region: CASSLDSFTGGYTF. CDR3 nucleotide sequence: TGTGCCAGCAGCTTAGACAGCTTCACAGGGGGCTACACCTTC.

About this clone: Additional DNA sequences in this sample encode the identical CDR3. The rearrangement uses TRBV18 and TRBJ2-5; a weak D match, TRBD2 (6 bases). V dropped 3 bases and J dropped 5 bases, with 7 bases sitting between them. CDR1 KGHSH and CDR2 LQKENI come from the germline V gene. The CDR3 totals 12 residues. CDR3 residues: CASSPAGETQYF. The CDR3 DNA follows: TGTGCCAGCTCACCTGCGGGGGAGACCCAGTACTTC.

The chain combines TRBV10-3 with TRBJ1-1; D is perhaps TRBD1 (5 bases). There are 13 residues in the CDR3. The V gene lost 7 bases and the J gene lost 3 bases, with 12 bases spanning the gap. Per germline, CDR1 ENHRY and CDR2 SYGVKD. The CDR3 protein is CAITRDRDTEAFF. CDR3 DNA sequence: TGTGCCATCACCAGAGACAGAGACACTGAAGCTTTCTTT.